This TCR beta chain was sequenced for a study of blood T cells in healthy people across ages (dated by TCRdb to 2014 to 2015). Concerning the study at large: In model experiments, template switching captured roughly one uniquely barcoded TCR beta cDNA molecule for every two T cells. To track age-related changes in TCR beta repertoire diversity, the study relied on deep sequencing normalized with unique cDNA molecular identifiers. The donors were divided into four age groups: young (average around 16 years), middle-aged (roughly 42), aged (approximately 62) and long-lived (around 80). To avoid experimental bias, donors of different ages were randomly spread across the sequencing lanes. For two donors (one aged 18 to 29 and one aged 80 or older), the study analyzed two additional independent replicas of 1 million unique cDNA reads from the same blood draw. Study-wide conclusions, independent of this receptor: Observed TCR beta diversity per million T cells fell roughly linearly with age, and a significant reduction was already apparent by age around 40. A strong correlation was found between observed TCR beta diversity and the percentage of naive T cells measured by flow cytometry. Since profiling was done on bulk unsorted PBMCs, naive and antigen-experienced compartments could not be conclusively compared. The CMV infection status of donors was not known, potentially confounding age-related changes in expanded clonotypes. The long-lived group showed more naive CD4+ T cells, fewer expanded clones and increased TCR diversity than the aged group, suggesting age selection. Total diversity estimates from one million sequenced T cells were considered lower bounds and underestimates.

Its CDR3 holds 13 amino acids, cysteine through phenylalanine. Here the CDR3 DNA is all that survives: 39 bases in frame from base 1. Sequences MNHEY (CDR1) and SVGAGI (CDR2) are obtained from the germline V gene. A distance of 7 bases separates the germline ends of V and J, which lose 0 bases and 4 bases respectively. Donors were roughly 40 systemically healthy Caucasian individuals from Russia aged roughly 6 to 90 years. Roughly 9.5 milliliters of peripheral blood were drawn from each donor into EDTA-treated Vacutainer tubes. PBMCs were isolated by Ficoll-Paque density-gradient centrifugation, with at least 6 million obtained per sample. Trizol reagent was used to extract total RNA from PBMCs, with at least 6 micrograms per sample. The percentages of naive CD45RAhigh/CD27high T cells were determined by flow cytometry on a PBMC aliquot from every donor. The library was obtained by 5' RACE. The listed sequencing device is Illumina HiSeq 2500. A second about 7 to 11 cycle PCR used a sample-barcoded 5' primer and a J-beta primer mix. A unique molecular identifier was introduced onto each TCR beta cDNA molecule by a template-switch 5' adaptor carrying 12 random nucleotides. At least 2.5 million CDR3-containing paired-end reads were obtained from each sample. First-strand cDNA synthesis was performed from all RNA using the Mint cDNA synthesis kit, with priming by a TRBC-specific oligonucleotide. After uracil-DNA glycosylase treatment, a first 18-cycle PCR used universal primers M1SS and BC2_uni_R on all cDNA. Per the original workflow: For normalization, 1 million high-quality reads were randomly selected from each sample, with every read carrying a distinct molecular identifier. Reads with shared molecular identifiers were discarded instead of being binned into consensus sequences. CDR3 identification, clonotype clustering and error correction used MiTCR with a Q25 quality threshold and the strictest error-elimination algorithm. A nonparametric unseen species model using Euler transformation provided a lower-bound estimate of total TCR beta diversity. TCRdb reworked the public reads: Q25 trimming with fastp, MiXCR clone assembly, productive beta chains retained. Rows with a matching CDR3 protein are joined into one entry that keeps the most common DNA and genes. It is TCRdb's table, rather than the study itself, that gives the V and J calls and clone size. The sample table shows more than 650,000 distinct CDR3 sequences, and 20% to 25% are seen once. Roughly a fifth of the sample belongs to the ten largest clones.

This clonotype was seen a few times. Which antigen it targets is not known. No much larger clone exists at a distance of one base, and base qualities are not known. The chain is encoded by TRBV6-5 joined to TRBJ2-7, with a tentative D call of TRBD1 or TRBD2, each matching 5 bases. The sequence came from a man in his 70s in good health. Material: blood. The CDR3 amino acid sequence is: CASSYSWGYEQYF. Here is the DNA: TGTGCCAGCAGTTACTCGTGGGGGTACGAGCAGTACTTC.